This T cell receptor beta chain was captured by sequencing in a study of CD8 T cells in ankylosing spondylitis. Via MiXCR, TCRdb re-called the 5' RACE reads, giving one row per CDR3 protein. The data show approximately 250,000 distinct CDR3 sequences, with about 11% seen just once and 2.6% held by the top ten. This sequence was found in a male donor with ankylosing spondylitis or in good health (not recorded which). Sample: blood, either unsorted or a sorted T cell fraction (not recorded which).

The CDR3, as DNA: TGCAGTGCCGAGGGACTAGCGGGGGGGCGCGCTAAAGAGACCCAGTACTTC. It translates to CSAEGLAGGRAKETQYF. The genes are TRBV20-1 and TRBJ2-5; 16 bases are a match to TRBD2. The length of the CDR3 is 17 residues. V shed 6 bases, J shed 3 bases, and the junction held 10 bases outside the gene matches. Per germline, CDR1 DFQATT and CDR2 SNEGSKA (reference sequence).